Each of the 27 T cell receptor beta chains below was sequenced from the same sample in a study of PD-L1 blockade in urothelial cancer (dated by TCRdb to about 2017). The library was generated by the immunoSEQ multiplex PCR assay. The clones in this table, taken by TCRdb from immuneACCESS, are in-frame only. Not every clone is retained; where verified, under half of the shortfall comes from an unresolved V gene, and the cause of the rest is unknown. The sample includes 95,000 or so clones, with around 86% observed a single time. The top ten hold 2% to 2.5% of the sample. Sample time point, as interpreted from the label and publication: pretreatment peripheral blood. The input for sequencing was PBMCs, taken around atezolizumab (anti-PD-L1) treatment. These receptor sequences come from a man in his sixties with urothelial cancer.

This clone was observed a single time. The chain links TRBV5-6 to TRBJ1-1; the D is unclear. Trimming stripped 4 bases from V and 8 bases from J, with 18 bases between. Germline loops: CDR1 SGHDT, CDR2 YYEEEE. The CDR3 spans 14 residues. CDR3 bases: TGTGCCAGCAGCCCTTTGGGCCCATCTGCGGAAGCTTTCTTT. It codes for CASSPLGPSAEAFF. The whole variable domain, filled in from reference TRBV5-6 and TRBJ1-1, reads DAGVTQSPTHLIKTRGQQVTLRCSPKSGHDTVSWYQQALGQGPQFIFQYYEEEERQRGNFPDRFSGHQFPNYSSELNVNALLLGDSALYLCASSPLGPSAEAFFGQGTRLTVV.

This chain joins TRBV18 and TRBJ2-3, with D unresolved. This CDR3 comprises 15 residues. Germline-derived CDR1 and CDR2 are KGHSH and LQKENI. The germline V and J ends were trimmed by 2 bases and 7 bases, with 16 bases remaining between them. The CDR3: CASSPELAPGNTQYF. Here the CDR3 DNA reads TGTGCCAGCTCACCAGAGTTAGCCCCTGGAAATACGCAGTATTTT.

The CDR3 reads CASSLGGLADHDTQYF. The CDR3 DNA reads as TGCGCCAGCAGCTTGGGGGGACTAGCGGACCACGATACGCAGTATTTT. This chain connects TRBV5-1 to TRBJ2-3; 11 bases map to TRBD2. Germline V lookup: CDR1 SGHRS, CDR2 YFSETQ. The V and J ends lost 0 bases and 6 bases, in that order; junction bases with no gene match: 6. This CDR3 has 16 amino acids.

The CDR3 protein is CAISDPLTSGSTDTQYF. Here the CDR3 DNA reads TGTGCCATCAGTGACCCGCTGACTAGCGGGAGCACAGATACGCAGTATTTT. The chain has TRBV10-3 and TRBJ2-3; 10 bases agree with TRBD2. V lost 3 bases to trimming and J lost 0 bases; unmatched junction nucleotides: 6. The CDR3 has 17 amino acids. Germline assignment: CDR1 ENHRY and CDR2 SYGVKD.

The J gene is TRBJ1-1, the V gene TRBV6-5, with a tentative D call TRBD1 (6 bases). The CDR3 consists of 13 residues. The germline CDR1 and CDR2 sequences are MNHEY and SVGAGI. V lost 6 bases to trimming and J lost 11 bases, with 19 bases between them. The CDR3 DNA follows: TGTGCCAGCAGACCGGGGGGCTCCTATTTGGCTTTCTTT. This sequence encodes CASRPGGSYLAFF.

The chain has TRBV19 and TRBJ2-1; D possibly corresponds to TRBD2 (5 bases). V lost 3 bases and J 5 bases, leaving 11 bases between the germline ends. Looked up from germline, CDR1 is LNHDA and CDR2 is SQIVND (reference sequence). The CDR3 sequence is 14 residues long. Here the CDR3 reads CASSIYGNNNEQFF. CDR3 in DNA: TGTGCCAGTAGTATTTACGGGAATAACAATGAGCAGTTCTTC.

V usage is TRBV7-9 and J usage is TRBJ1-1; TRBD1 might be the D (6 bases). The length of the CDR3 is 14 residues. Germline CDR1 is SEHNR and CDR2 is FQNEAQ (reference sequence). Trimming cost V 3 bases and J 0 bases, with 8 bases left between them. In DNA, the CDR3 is TGTGCCAGCAGCTTGGGGGCCGTGAACACTGAAGCTTTCTTT. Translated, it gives CASSLGAVNTEAFF.

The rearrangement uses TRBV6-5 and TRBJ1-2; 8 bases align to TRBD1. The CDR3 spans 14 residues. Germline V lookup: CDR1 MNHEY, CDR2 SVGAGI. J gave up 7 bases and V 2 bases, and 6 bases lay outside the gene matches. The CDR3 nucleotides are TGTGCCAGCAGTTACGATTCAGGACAGGGTGGCTACACCTTC. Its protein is CASSYDSGQGGYTF.

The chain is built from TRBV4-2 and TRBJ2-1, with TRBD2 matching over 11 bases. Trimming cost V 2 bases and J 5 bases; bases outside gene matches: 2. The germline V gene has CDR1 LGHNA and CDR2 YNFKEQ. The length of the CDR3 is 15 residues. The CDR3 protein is CASSQRGLADNEQFF. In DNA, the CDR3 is TGTGCCAGCAGCCAAAGGGGACTAGCGGACAATGAGCAGTTCTTC.

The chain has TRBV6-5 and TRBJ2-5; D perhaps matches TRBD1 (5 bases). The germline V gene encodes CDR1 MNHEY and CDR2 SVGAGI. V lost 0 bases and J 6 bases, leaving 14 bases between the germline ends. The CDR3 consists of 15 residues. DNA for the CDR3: TGTGCCAGCAGTTACTCGATAGGACAAGGCAAGACCCAGTACTTC. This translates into CASSYSIGQGKTQYF.

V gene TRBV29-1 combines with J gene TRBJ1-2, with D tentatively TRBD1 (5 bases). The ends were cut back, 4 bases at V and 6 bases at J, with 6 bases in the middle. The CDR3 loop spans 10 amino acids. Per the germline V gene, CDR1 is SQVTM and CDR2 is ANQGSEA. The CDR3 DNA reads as TGCAGCGTTGGGGGGGATGGCTACACCTTC. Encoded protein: CSVGGDGYTF.

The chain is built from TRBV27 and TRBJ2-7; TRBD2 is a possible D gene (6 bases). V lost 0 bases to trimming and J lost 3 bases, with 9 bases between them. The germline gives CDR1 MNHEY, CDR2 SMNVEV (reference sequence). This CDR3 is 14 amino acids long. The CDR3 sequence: CASSLSGTGYEQYF. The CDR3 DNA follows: TGTGCCAGCAGTTTATCGGGGACTGGCTACGAGCAGTACTTC.

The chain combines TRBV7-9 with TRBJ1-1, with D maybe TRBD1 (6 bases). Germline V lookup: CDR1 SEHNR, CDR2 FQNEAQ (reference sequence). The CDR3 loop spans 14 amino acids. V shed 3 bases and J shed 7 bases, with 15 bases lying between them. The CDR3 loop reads CASSLPPDSLEAFF. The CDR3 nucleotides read TGTGCCAGCAGCTTGCCCCCGGACAGTCTTGAAGCTTTCTTT.

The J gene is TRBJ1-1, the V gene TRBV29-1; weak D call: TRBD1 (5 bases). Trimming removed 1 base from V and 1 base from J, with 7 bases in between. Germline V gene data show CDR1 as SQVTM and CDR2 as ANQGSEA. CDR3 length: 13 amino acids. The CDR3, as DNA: TGCAGCGTTGAAGGGCAGGGGAACACTGAAGCTTTCTTT. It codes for CSVEGQGNTEAFF.

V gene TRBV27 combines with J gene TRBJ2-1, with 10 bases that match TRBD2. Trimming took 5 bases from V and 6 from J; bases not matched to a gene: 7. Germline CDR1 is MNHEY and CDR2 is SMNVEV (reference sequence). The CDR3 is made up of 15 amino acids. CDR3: CASSHRLAGVNEQFF. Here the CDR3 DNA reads TGTGCCAGCAGTCATAGACTAGCGGGTGTCAATGAGCAGTTCTTC.

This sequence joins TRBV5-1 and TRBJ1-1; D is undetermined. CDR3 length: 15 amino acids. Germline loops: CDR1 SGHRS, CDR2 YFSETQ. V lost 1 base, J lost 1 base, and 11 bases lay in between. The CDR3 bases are TGCGCCAGCAGCTTGAACGGGGTCCAGAACACTGAAGCTTTCTTT. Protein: CASSLNGVQNTEAFF.

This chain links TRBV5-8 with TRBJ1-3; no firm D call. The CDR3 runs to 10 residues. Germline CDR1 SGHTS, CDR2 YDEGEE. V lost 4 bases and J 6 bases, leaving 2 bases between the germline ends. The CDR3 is CASSLNTIYF. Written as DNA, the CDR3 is TGTGCCAGCAGCCTAAACACCATATATTTT.

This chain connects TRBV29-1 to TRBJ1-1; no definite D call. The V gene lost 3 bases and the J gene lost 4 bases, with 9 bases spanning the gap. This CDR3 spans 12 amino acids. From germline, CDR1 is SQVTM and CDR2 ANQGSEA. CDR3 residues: CSVENEGTEAFF. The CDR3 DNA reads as TGCAGCGTTGAGAACGAGGGCACTGAAGCTTTCTTT.

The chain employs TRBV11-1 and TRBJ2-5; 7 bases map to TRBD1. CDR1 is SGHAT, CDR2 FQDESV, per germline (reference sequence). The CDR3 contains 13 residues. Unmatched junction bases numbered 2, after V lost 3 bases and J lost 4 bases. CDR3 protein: CASSLAGGETQYF. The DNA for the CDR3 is TGTGCCAGCAGCTTGGCAGGGGGAGAGACCCAGTACTTC.

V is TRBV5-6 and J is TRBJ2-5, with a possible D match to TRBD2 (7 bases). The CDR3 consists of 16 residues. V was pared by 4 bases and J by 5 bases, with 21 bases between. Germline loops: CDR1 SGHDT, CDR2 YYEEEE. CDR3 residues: CASSPGGKGGLETQYF. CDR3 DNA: TGTGCCAGCAGCCCCGGGGGGAAGGGGGGTTTGGAGACCCAGTACTTC.

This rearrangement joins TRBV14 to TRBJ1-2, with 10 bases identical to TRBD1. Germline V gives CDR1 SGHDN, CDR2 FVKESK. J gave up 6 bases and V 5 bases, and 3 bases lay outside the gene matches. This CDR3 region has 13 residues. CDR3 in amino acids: CASSATGGNGYTF. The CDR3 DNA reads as TGTGCCAGCAGCGCGACAGGGGGCAATGGCTACACCTTC.

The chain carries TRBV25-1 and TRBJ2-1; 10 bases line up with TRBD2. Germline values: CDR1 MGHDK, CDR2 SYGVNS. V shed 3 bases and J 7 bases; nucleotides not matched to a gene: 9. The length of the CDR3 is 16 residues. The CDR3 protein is CASSDLGTSVANEQFF. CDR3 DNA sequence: TGTGCCAGCAGTGATCTGGGGACTAGCGTAGCAAATGAGCAGTTCTTC.

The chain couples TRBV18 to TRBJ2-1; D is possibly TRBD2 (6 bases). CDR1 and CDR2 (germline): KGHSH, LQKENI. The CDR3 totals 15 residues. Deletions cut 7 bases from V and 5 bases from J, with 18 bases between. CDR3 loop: CASFWSRAGNNEQFF. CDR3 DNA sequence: TGTGCCAGCTTTTGGAGTAGGGCGGGGAACAATGAGCAGTTCTTC.

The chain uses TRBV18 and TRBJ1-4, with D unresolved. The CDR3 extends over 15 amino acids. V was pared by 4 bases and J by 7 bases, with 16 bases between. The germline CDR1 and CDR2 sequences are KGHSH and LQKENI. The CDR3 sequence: CASSRPGGGGEKLFF. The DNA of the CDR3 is TGTGCCAGCTCACGCCCCGGAGGAGGCGGTGAAAAACTGTTTTTT. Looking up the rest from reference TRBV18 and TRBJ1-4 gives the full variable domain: NAGVMQNPRHLVRRRGQEARLRCSPMKGHSHVYWYRQLPEEGLKFMVYLQKENIIDESGMPKERFSAEFPKEGPSILRIQQVVRGDSAAYFCASSRPGGGGEKLFFGSGTQLSVL.

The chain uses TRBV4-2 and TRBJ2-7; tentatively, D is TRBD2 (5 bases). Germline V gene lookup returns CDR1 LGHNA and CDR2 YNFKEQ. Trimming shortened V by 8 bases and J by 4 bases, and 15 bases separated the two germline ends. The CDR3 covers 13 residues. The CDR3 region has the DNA TGTGCCAGCCGCCCAGCGGCTGGGTACGAGCAGTACTTC. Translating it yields CASRPAAGYEQYF.

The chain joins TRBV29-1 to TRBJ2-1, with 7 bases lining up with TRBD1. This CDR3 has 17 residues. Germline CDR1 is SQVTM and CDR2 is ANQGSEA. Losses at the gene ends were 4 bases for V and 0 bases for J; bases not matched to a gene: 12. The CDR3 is CSVVFGDWDSSYNEQFF. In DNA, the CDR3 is TGCAGCGTTGTATTCGGGGATTGGGACAGCTCCTACAATGAGCAGTTCTTC.

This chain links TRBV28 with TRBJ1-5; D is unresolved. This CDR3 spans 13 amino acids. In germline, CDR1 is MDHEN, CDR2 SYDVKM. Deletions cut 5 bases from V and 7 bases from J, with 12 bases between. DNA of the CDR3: TGTGCCAGCAGTCCCCCCATGGGCCAGCCCCAGCATTTT. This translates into CASSPPMGQPQHF.